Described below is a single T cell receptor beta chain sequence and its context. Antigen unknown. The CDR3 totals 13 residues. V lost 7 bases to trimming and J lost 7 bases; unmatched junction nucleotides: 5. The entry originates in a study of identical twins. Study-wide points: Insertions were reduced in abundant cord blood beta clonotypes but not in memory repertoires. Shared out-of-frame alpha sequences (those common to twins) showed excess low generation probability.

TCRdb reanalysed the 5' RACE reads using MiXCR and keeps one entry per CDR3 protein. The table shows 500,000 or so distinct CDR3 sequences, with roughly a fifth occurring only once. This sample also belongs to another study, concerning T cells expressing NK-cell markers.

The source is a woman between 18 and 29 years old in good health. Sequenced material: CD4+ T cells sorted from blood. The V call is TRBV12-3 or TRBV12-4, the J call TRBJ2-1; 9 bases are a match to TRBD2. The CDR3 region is CASTKREVNEQFF. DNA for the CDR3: TGTGCCAGCACGAAGCGGGAGGTGAATGAGCAGTTCTTC.